The present TCR beta chain was sequenced within a study of Ad26.COV2.S vaccination and SARS-CoV-2 variants. Overall study: In the COV1001 trial, the donor was in the Ad26.COV2.S arm.

This sample's treatment: some 20 received Ad26.COV2.S at low or high dose, single or two shots; roughly five received placebo; per-sample allocation not given. Day 63 after the first vaccine or placebo injection was the time point for sampling. A Boston adult aged 18-55 years was the donor. There are 12 residues in the CDR3. Germline V gene data show CDR1 as PRHDT and CDR2 as FYEKMQ (reference sequence). As to this clone: A read error may produce the germline difference seen at one junction end.

Repertoires were generated with immunoSEQ multiplex PCR, while TCRdb's copy carries only in-frame clones and drops some. The sample lists about 480,000 clones, around nine tenths occurring once. The chain has TRBV13 and TRBJ2-2; D is perhaps TRBD1 (5 bases). The source material was peripheral blood, sampled in a trial of Ad26.COV2.S vaccine versus placebo. The clonotype comes from a person between 18 and 60 years old who received the Ad26.COV2.S COVID-19 vaccine or a placebo. The CDR3 DNA reads TGTGCCAGCAGCCTAGGGGTCGGGGAGCTGTTTTTT. Amino acid sequence: CASSLGVGELFF. The variable domain in full, with the rest retrieved from reference TRBV13 and TRBJ2-2, is AAGVIQSPRHLIKEKRETATLKCYPIPRHDTVYWYQQGPGQDPQFLISFYEKMQSDKGSIPDRFSAQQFSDYHSELNMSSLELGDSALYFCASSLGVGELFFGEGSRLTVL.